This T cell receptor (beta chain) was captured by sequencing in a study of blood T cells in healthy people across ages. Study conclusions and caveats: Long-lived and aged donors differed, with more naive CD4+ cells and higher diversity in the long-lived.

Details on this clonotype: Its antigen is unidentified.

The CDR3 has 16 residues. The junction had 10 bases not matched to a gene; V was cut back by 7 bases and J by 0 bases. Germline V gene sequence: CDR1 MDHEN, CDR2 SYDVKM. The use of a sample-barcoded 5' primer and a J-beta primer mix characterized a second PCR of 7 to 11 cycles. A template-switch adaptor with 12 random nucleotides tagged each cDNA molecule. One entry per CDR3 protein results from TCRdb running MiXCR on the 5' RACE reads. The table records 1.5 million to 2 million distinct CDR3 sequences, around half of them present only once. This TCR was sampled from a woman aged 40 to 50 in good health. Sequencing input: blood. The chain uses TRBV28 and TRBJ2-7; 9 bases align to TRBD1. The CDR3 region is CASIKTGGRFSYEQYF. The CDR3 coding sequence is TGTGCCAGCATCAAAACAGGGGGCCGCTTCTCCTACGAGCAGTACTTC. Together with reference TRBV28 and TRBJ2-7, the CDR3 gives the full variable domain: DVKVTQSSRYLVKRTGEKVFLECVQDMDHENMFWYRQDPGLGLRLIYFSYDVKMKEKGDIPEGYSVSREKKERFSLILESASTNQTSMYLCASIKTGGRFSYEQYFGPGTRLTVT.